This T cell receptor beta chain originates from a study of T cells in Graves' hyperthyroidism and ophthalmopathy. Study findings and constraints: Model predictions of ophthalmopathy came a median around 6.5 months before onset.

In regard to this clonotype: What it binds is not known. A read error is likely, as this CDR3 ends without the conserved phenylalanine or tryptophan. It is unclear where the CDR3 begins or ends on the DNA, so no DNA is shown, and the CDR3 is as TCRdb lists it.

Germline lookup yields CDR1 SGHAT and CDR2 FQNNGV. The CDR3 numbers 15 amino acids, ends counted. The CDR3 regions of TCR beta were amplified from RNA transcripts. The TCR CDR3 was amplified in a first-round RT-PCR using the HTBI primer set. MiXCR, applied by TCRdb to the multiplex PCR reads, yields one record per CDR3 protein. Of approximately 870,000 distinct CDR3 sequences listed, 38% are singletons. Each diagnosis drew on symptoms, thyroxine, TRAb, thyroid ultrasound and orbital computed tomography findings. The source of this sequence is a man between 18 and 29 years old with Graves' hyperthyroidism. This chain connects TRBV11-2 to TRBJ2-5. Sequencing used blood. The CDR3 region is CASSFGEYYGYTFGS.